These T cell receptor beta chains were read from a single sample in a study of T cell responses to AZD1222 COVID-19 vaccine. Some clones are missing from TCRdb's copy, which holds only in-frame ones; the method was immunoSEQ multiplex PCR. This sample has fewer than 110,000 clones, with about 85% found just once. Specimen: peripheral blood, collected on day 0 of AZD1222 vaccination. The receptors were sampled from an adult in good health. Each CDR3 is given with its conserved first and last residue. D genes are given only for firm matches. Clone sizes are given selectively: once, few, many, or a class where the clone is expanded.

CDR3 protein	CDR3 DNA	clone size	V gene	J gene	D gene
CASTEPGNTIYF	TGTGCCAGCACCGAACCGGGAAACACCATATATTTT	few	TRBV7-2	TRBJ1-3	NA
CASFVPRDRHEAFF	TGTGCCAGCTTCGTGCCCCGGGACAGGCATGAAGCTTTCTTT	NA	TRBV28	TRBJ1-1	TRBD1
CASNPQGYTEAFF	TGTGCCAGCAACCCACAGGGGTACACTGAAGCTTTCTTT	few	TRBV18	TRBJ1-1	TRBD1
CASSQSPRASSYNEQFF	TGCGCCAGCAGTCAATCGCCGCGAGCGAGCTCCTACAATGAGCAGTTCTTC	NA	TRBV23-1	TRBJ2-1	NA
CSVARDSTAETQYF	TGCAGCGTCGCCCGGGACAGCACTGCGGAGACCCAGTACTTC	NA	TRBV29-1	TRBJ2-5	TRBD1
CASSPLRAGGRNEQFF	TGTGCCAGCAGCCCCCTTAGAGCGGGAGGGCGCAATGAGCAGTTCTTC	NA	TRBV7-2	TRBJ2-1	TRBD2
CASSTGPNSPLHF	TGTGCCAGTAGTACAGGACCGAATTCACCCCTCCACTTT	NA	TRBV19	TRBJ1-6	NA
CASSSTGGAETQYF	TGTGCCAGCAGTTCGACAGGGGGAGCAGAGACCCAGTACTTC	once	TRBV6-2/TRBV6-3	TRBJ2-5	TRBD1
CASSIVGQGAFYEQYF	TGTGCCAGTAGTATAGTCGGTCAGGGGGCTTTCTACGAGCAGTACTTC	NA	TRBV19	TRBJ2-7	TRBD1
CASRDSGTWGDTQYF	TGTGCCAGTAGGGATAGCGGGACTTGGGGAGATACGCAGTATTTT	NA	TRBV19	TRBJ2-3	TRBD2
CAWSPGGEAPQHF	TGTGCCTGGAGTCCCGGAGGGGAGGCGCCCCAGCATTTT	NA	TRBV30	TRBJ1-5	NA